Listed here are 23 T cell receptor beta chains from one sample, sequenced in a study of Ad26.COV2.S vaccination and SARS-CoV-2 variants. The repertoire was sequenced with immunoSEQ multiplex PCR; TCRdb's copy has only in-frame clones and lacks some. Altogether over 300,000 clones are present, around four fifths being singletons, with the ten largest covering approximately 7.8%. Treatment specified: roughly 19 received Ad26.COV2.S at low or high dose, single or two shots; a few received placebo; per-sample allocation not given. Sample collection was performed on day 63 after the first vaccine or placebo injection. This material consisted of peripheral blood, taken in a trial of Ad26.COV2.S vaccine versus placebo. The receptors come from a person between 18 and 59 years old who received the Ad26.COV2.S COVID-19 vaccine or a placebo.

This chain uses TRBV5-1 with TRBJ1-1; TRBD1 might be the D (5 bases). CDR1 is SGHRS and CDR2 is YFSETQ in the germline V gene. The CDR3 runs to 15 residues. The V end was cut by 1 base, the J end by 3 bases, with 13 bases between. The CDR3 DNA reads TGCGCCAGCAGCTTGACCGGCCTAGGGGACACTGAAGCTTTCTTT. It translates to CASSLTGLGDTEAFF.

This clone was seen once. This chain links TRBV4-3 with TRBJ2-3; 9 bases agree with TRBD1. Germline V gene lookup returns CDR1 LGHNA and CDR2 YSLEER. This CDR3 comprises 15 residues. The ends lost 3 bases at V and 8 bases at J; junction bases unmatched: 9. The CDR3 DNA reads as TGCGCCAGCAGCCAGCCGGGACAGGGATTTTCTACGCAGTATTTT. Amino acid sequence: CASSQPGQGFSTQYF.

The V call is TRBV5-1, the J call TRBJ1-1; 9 nucleotides agree with TRBD1. This CDR3 is built from 14 residues. The V gene's germline CDR1 is SGHRS and CDR2 YFSETQ. With V trimmed by 4 bases and J by 4 bases, 5 bases remained unmatched. In DNA form, the CDR3 reads TGCGCCAGCAGCCTGACAGGGGGAAGCACTGAAGCTTTCTTT. It specifies CASSLTGGSTEAFF.

This clone showed up just a few times. The chain uses TRBV5-1 and TRBJ1-1; D gene uncertain. CDR1 and CDR2 (germline): SGHRS, YFSETQ. This CDR3 is 17 amino acids long. Trimming cost V 4 bases and J 4 bases, with 23 bases left between them. CDR3 in amino acids: CASSPLPQSSPGTEAFF. In DNA, the CDR3 is TGCGCCAGCAGCCCGCTCCCCCAGTCTTCCCCTGGCACTGAAGCTTTCTTT.

The rearrangement uses TRBV9 and TRBJ2-5; TRBD2 aligns across 8 bases. The CDR3 totals 16 residues. Trimming removed 3 bases from V and 4 bases from J; junction bases left unmatched: 11. Per germline, CDR1 SGDLS and CDR2 YYNGEE. The DNA for the CDR3 is TGTGCCAGCAGCGCCCAACTAGCGGCATCCGGAGAGACCCAGTACTTC. It encodes CASSAQLAASGETQYF.

The rearrangement joins TRBV13 to TRBJ1-4; TRBD1 might be the D (5 bases). In germline, CDR1 is PRHDT, CDR2 FYEKMQ (reference sequence). The V gene lost 5 bases and the J gene lost 6 bases, with 13 bases spanning the gap. This CDR3 has 14 residues. CDR3 residues: CASSPGPRDEKLFF. The CDR3 region has the DNA TGTGCCAGCAGCCCCGGTCCCAGGGATGAAAAACTGTTTTTT.

CDR3 region: CASSPQVQAEAFF. CDR3 nucleotides: TGCGCCAGCAGCCCACAGGTGCAGGCTGAAGCTTTCTTT. V usage is TRBV5-1 and J usage is TRBJ1-1, with D maybe TRBD1 (5 bases). This CDR3 is built from 13 residues. Between the trimmed V and J ends, which lost 4 bases and 6 bases, there was a span of 13 bases. CDR1 SGHRS and CDR2 YFSETQ come from the germline V gene. Supplemented by reference TRBV5-1 and TRBJ1-1, the full variable domain reads KAGVTQTPRYLIKTRGQQVTLSCSPISGHRSVSWYQQTPGQGLQFLFEYFSETQRNKGNFPGRFSGRQFSNSRSEMNVSTLELGDSALYLCASSPQVQAEAFFGQGTRLTVV.

This clone is a singleton in its sample. V and J are TRBV2 and TRBJ2-5; TRBD1 matches at 11 bases. The CDR3 loop spans 13 amino acids. The germline CDR1 and CDR2 sequences are SNHLY and FYNNEI. With V trimmed by 6 bases and J by 5 bases, 2 bases remained unmatched. CDR3: CASRGTGGETQYF. CDR3 bases: TGTGCCAGCAGGGGGACAGGGGGGGAGACCCAGTACTTC.

The V gene is TRBV7-9, the J gene TRBJ1-2; 7 bases agree with TRBD1. Germline lookup yields CDR1 SEHNR and CDR2 FQNEAQ (reference sequence). After removal of 5 bases from V and 3 bases from J, the junction contained 15 bases not matched to a gene. The CDR3 has 17 amino acids. The CDR3 DNA is TGTGCCAGCAGCGCGAGAGGGCCCCGGGGGACAGACTATGGCTACACCTTC. Residues: CASSARGPRGTDYGYTF.

CDR3 coding DNA: TGTGCCAGCAGCAGGGAATCTGGCTACACCTTC. It specifies CASSRESGYTF. V usage is TRBV6-5 and J usage is TRBJ1-2; TRBD1 might be the D (5 bases). Germline-derived CDR1 and CDR2 are MNHEY and SVGAGI. V was pared by 6 bases and J by 7 bases, with 9 bases between. This CDR3 is built from 11 residues.

In its sample, this clone was seen many times. The chain uses TRBV10-1 and TRBJ2-7, with D unresolved. The CDR3 length is 15 residues. V was trimmed by 6 bases and J by 4 bases, leaving 19 bases between them. The germline V gene encodes CDR1 WNHNN and CDR2 SYGVQD (reference sequence). The CDR3 bases are TGCGCCAGCAGGAAGACTCCCCTGCCCCGTTACGAGCAGTACTTC. Translated, it gives CASRKTPLPRYEQYF.

V and J are TRBV3-1 (or the pseudogene TRBV3-2) and TRBJ1-4, with 8 nucleotides matching TRBD1. CDR3 length: 14 residues. Germline loops: CDR1 LGHDT, CDR2 YNNKEL (reference sequence). V lost 3 bases, J lost 8 bases, and 5 bases stayed unmatched. DNA of the CDR3: TGTGCCAGCAGCCACGGACAGGGCGGGGAAAAACTGTTTTTT. Translating it yields CASSHGQGGEKLFF.

The chain uses TRBV4-1 and TRBJ2-1; perhaps TRBD1 as D (6 bases). CDR1 is MGHRA and CDR2 is YSYEKL in the germline V gene. This CDR3 is 16 amino acids long. Trimming shortened V by 0 bases and J by 4 bases, and 13 bases separated the two germline ends. The CDR3 protein is CASSQDRAGVYNEQFF. The CDR3 DNA follows: TGCGCCAGCAGCCAAGATCGGGCAGGGGTGTACAATGAGCAGTTCTTC.

The chain joins TRBV15 to TRBJ1-1; the match to TRBD1 covers 11 bases. V was clipped by 5 bases and J by 11 bases; unmatched bases: 16. The CDR3 contains 16 residues. Per germline, CDR1 LNHNV and CDR2 YYDKDF (reference sequence). The CDR3 is CATSQGSGTGGFRAFF. The CDR3 DNA is TGTGCCACCAGCCAAGGATCCGGGACAGGGGGGTTCAGGGCTTTCTTT.

The chain links TRBV7-2 to TRBJ2-7; the D gene is possibly TRBD1 (5 bases). The germline V gene encodes CDR1 SGHTA and CDR2 FQGNSA. The CDR3 spans 14 residues. V lost 1 base and J lost 3, with 10 bases in between. The CDR3, as DNA: TGTGCCAGCAGCTTAGGATACCAGGGCTACGAGCAGTACTTC. Translated: CASSLGYQGYEQYF.

This chain connects TRBV7-9 to TRBJ2-3; either TRBD1 or TRBD2 may fit D (5 bases each). The CDR3 consists of 13 residues. Trimming removed 8 bases from V and 4 bases from J, with 13 bases in between. Germline lookup yields CDR1 SEHNR and CDR2 FQNEAQ (reference sequence). CDR3 region: CASGMGESDTQYF. The CDR3 DNA reads as TGTGCCAGCGGTATGGGGGAATCAGATACGCAGTATTTT.

This sequence joins TRBV30 and TRBJ2-3; D not resolved. The germline gives CDR1 GTSNPN, CDR2 SVGIG (reference sequence). This CDR3 region has 14 residues. Trimming took off 4 bases at V and 4 bases at J, with 15 bases between the two ends. The CDR3 spells CAWIRSSFADTQYF. The CDR3 DNA sequence: TGTGCCTGGATAAGATCGAGTTTCGCAGATACGCAGTATTTT.

This clone was counted only a few times. This chain links TRBV6-6 with TRBJ1-1; D remains ambiguous. The CDR3 is made up of 12 amino acids. Germline assignment: CDR1 MNHNY and CDR2 SVGAGI (reference sequence). V lost 2 bases and J 6 bases, leaving 7 bases between the germline ends. DNA for the CDR3: TGTGCCAGCAGTTACGGGTCGGCTGAAGCTTTCTTT. Its protein product is CASSYGSAEAFF.

The V gene is TRBV7-9, the J gene TRBJ2-7; TRBD1 or TRBD2 may be the D gene (5 bases each). CDR1 is SEHNR and CDR2 is FQNEAQ in the germline V gene (reference sequence). The V end was cut by 7 bases, the J end by 6 bases, with 16 bases between. The CDR3 sequence is 13 residues long. CDR3 sequence: CASTVGLRGEQYF. The DNA of the CDR3 is TGTGCCAGCACCGTAGGATTGAGGGGCGAGCAGTACTTC.

The sample holds one count of this clone. This rearrangement joins TRBV5-6 to TRBJ2-1, with D perhaps TRBD1 or TRBD2 (6 bases each). V lost 0 bases and J 4 bases, leaving 23 bases between the germline ends. This CDR3 contains 19 residues. From germline, CDR1 is SGHDT and CDR2 YYEEEE. CDR3 in amino acids: CASSLEWGARPERYNEQFF. DNA of the CDR3: TGTGCCAGCAGCTTGGAATGGGGGGCCCGGCCGGAACGATACAATGAGCAGTTCTTC. Complete variable domain (other parts from reference TRBV5-6 and TRBJ2-1): DAGVTQSPTHLIKTRGQQVTLRCSPKSGHDTVSWYQQALGQGPQFIFQYYEEEERQRGNFPDRFSGHQFPNYSSELNVNALLLGDSALYLCASSLEWGARPERYNEQFFGPGTRLTVL.

The genes are TRBV19 and TRBJ2-3; TRBD1 aligns across 9 bases. This CDR3 is 15 amino acids long. Germline CDR1 LNHDA, CDR2 SQIVND (reference sequence). With V trimmed by 7 bases and J by 1 base, 6 bases remained unmatched. The CDR3 DNA follows: TGTGCCAGTAAGGTACAGGGGGCTGGCACAGATACGCAGTATTTT. As protein: CASKVQGAGTDTQYF.

This clone was detected only a few times. The chain employs TRBV9 and TRBJ1-3, with no clear D. Looked up from germline, CDR1 is SGDLS and CDR2 is YYNGEE. The V gene lost 2 bases and the J gene lost 0 bases, with 9 bases spanning the gap. CDR3 length: 15 amino acids. CDR3 coding DNA: TGTGCCAGCAGCGTCGACTATTTCTCTGGAAACACCATATATTTT. Translating it yields CASSVDYFSGNTIYF.

This chain links TRBV11-2 with TRBJ2-2; either TRBD1 or TRBD2 may supply D (5 bases each). CDR1 is SGHAT, CDR2 FQNNGV, per germline. V was shortened by 5 bases and J by 3 bases, with 16 bases between the two germline ends. The CDR3 consists of 16 residues. The CDR3 spells CASSLRDGDYTGELFF. CDR3 coding DNA: TGTGCCAGCAGCCTCCGGGACGGAGACTACACCGGGGAGCTGTTTTTT.